These 23 T cell receptor beta chains share one sample of origin, sequenced in a study of T cells in Graves' hyperthyroidism and ophthalmopathy. TCR beta CDR3 region amplification was performed from RNA transcripts. TCR CDR3 underwent first-round RT-PCR with the HTBI primer set. MiXCR was run by TCRdb on the multiplex PCR reads, yielding one entry per CDR3 protein. The sample contains some 350,000 distinct CDR3 sequences, roughly 25% of which appear only once. The sample comprised blood. The origin of the receptors is a man between 45 and 60 years old with Graves' hyperthyroidism.

This clonotype was counted a few times. The chain links TRBV29-1 to TRBJ1-1; 8 bases agree with TRBD1. V shed 7 bases and J 8 bases; nucleotides not matched to a gene: 15. Germline V gives CDR1 SQVTM, CDR2 ANQGSEA. There are 14 residues in the CDR3. CDR3 in amino acids: CSGLRTGFFTEAFF. CDR3 nucleotide sequence: TGCAGCGGGCTCCGGACAGGGTTTTTCACCGAAGCTTTCTTT.

On this clonotype: This may arise from a read error, as a much more abundant clone is one base away. This sequence joins TRBV19 and TRBJ2-2; D gene unclear. The germline CDR1 and CDR2 sequences are LNHDA and SQIVND (reference sequence). The length of the CDR3 is 15 residues. The V end lost 5 bases, the J end lost 5 bases, and 15 bases lay between the germline ends. The CDR3 nucleotides are TGTGCCAGTAGTTTCACTCTAACGGGTACCGGGGAGCTGTTTTTT. Protein: CASSFTLTGTGELFF.

The sample holds a few counts of this clonotype. The J gene is TRBJ1-2, the V gene TRBV5-1, with D possibly TRBD1 on 6 matching bases. The length of the CDR3 is 15 residues. Germline V gene sequence: CDR1 SGHRS, CDR2 YFSETQ. V lost 4 bases, J lost 3 bases, and 16 bases lay in between. CDR3 sequence reads: CASSHGTMGDYGYTF. CDR3 sequence (DNA): TGCGCCAGCAGCCACGGGACAATGGGGGACTATGGCTACACCTTC.

The chain joins TRBV18 to TRBJ2-7; TRBD1 is a possible D gene (6 bases). V was clipped by 3 bases and J by 6 bases, with 15 bases between them. CDR1 and CDR2 from the germline V gene are KGHSH and LQKENI. The CDR3 sequence is 14 residues long. CDR3 sequence: CASSPRAGVSEQYF. CDR3 DNA: TGTGCCAGCTCACCTAGAGCAGGGGTAAGCGAGCAGTACTTC.

This clonotype was picked up a small number of times. A read error may produce the germline difference seen at one junction end. This rearrangement joins TRBV6-2 or TRBV6-3 to TRBJ2-5, with a weak D call TRBD2 (6 bases). The germline CDR1 and CDR2 sequences are MNHEY and SVGEGT. CDR3 size: 12 residues. As DNA, the CDR3 is TGTGCCAGCAGCACTCCGCCGGGACTTCCCCACTTC. As protein: CASSTPPGLPHF.

This clonotype was recorded many times. The rearrangement joins TRBV6-2 or TRBV6-3 to TRBJ1-1, with a tentative D call TRBD1 (5 bases). This CDR3 is built from 14 residues. CDR1 and CDR2 from the germline V gene are MNHEY and SVGEGT. Between the trimmed V and J ends, which lost 6 bases and 2 bases, there was a span of 13 bases. CDR3 in DNA: TGTGCCAGCAGATCGGGGGGGGTCAACACTGAAGCTTTCTTT. It translates to CASRSGGVNTEAFF.

This clonotype was recorded at least ten times. This chain connects TRBV30 to TRBJ1-1; D not certain. V was trimmed by 3 bases and J by 0 bases, leaving 11 bases between them. The CDR3 contains 14 residues. Germline V gene lookup returns CDR1 GTSNPN and CDR2 SVGIG (reference sequence). The CDR3 sequence: CAWSTGIMNTEAFF. The CDR3 nucleotides are TGTGCCTGGAGCACGGGCATCATGAACACTGAAGCTTTCTTT.

This clonotype was counted between two and nine times. V is TRBV24-1 and J is TRBJ2-1; 9 positions match TRBD2. CDR3 length: 16 amino acids. Germline-derived CDR1 and CDR2 are KGHDR and SFDVKD. V gave up 4 bases and J gave up 1 base; unmatched junction bases: 4. The CDR3 DNA follows: TGTGCCACCAGTGACCTTAGCGGGAGATCCTACAATGAGCAGTTCTTC. Translated, it gives CATSDLSGRSYNEQFF.

This clonotype has a handful of counts. DNA for the CDR3: TGCAGCGTCACACAGGGGGGGAACACTGAAGCTTTCTTT. This codes for CSVTQGGNTEAFF. The chain links TRBV29-1 to TRBJ1-1, with TRBD1 matching over 8 bases. With V trimmed by 6 bases and J by 1 base, 4 bases remained unmatched. Germline CDR1 is SQVTM and CDR2 is ANQGSEA. The CDR3 extends over 13 amino acids.

This chain joins TRBV5-1 and TRBJ2-1, with 8 bases matching TRBD1. From germline, CDR1 is SGHRS and CDR2 YFSETQ. The ends lost 2 bases at V and 8 bases at J; junction bases unmatched: 9. The CDR3 totals 15 residues. CDR3 residues: CASSLLGQARDEQFF. The CDR3 DNA reads TGCGCCAGCAGCTTACTGGGACAGGCCAGGGATGAGCAGTTCTTC. The full variable domain, rest sourced from reference TRBV5-1 and TRBJ2-1, is KAGVTQTPRYLIKTRGQQVTLSCSPISGHRSVSWYQQTPGQGLQFLFEYFSETQRNKGNFPGRFSGRQFSNSRSEMNVSTLELGDSALYLCASSLLGQARDEQFFGPGTRLTVL.

This clonotype was counted between two and nine times. V gene TRBV12-3 or TRBV12-4 combines with J gene TRBJ2-7; 11 nucleotides align to TRBD2. V gave up 4 bases and J gave up 4 bases; unmatched junction bases: 12. CDR3 size: 17 residues. This CDR3 reads CASSWTGTSGGLYEQYF. In nucleotides, the CDR3 is TGTGCCAGCAGTTGGACCGGGACTAGCGGAGGGTTATACGAGCAGTACTTC.

This clonotype was recorded many times. The rearrangement joins TRBV2 to TRBJ2-7, with D possibly TRBD2 on 5 matching bases. V was pared by 2 bases and J by 6 bases, with 11 bases between. Germline V gives CDR1 SNHLY, CDR2 FYNNEI. The CDR3 runs 13 residues. Here the CDR3 DNA reads TGTGCCAGCAGTGAAAGGCTAGCCGGCGAGCAGTACTTC. Amino acid sequence: CASSERLAGEQYF.

Only a few counts were recorded for this clonotype. This chain connects TRBV11-1 to TRBJ2-1; D perhaps matches TRBD2 (5 bases). Looked up from germline, CDR1 is SGHAT and CDR2 is FQDESV (reference sequence). V gave up 6 bases and J gave up 8 bases, with 11 bases separating them. The CDR3 sequence is 12 residues long. Here the CDR3 reads CASSPWGDEQFF. DNA for the CDR3: TGTGCCAGCAGTCCTTGGGGAGATGAGCAGTTCTTC.

This clonotype came up many times. The J gene is TRBJ2-5, the V gene TRBV28; D perhaps matches TRBD2 (5 bases). Germline CDR1 and CDR2: MDHEN and SYDVKM. The CDR3 is 14 amino acids. V lost 2 bases and J lost 5, with 12 bases in between. Here the CDR3 DNA reads TGTGCCAGCAGTTTAGGCGGCGGGTGGGAGACCCAGTACTTC. Translation gives CASSLGGGWETQYF.

Many counts were recorded for this clonotype. The junction differs from germline at one of its ends, possibly a read error. In DNA, the CDR3 is TGTGCCAGCAGCCCCGACAGCTATGGCTACACCTTC. Translating gives CASSPDSYGYTF. V and J are TRBV5-1 and TRBJ1-2, with D perhaps matching TRBD1 (5 bases). Germline V gene lookup returns CDR1 SGHRS and CDR2 YFSETQ. This CDR3 has 12 amino acids.

The V and J genes are TRBV14 and TRBJ2-1; D uncertain. From germline, CDR1 is SGHDN and CDR2 FVKESK. The CDR3 is 14 residues long. The V end was cut by 2 bases, the J end by 5 bases, with 10 bases between. CDR3 sequence reads: CASSQLDLHNEQFF. The CDR3 nucleotides read TGTGCCAGCAGCCAACTCGACCTCCACAATGAGCAGTTCTTC.

This clonotype has more than one count but fewer than ten. The chain couples TRBV20-1 to TRBJ2-7; D gene ambiguous. This CDR3 is 13 amino acids long. The V end lost 0 bases, the J end lost 5 bases, and 11 bases lay between the germline ends. The germline CDR1 and CDR2 sequences are DFQATT and SNEGSKA (reference sequence). The CDR3 here is CSARDPRSHEQYF. DNA for the CDR3: TGCAGTGCTAGAGATCCGCGGAGCCACGAGCAGTACTTC.

This clonotype came up a few times. The chain employs TRBV11-1 and TRBJ2-7; D might be TRBD2 (5 bases). Per germline, CDR1 SGHAT and CDR2 FQDESV (reference sequence). V lost 3 bases to trimming and J lost 6 bases, with 24 bases between them. This CDR3 comprises 17 residues. The CDR3 is CASSLDGGQWIGREQYF. Here the CDR3 DNA reads TGTGCCAGCAGCTTGGATGGCGGGCAGTGGATCGGGCGCGAGCAGTACTTC.

CDR3 nucleotide sequence: TGTGCCAGCAGTGCATCGGACAGGGAAAACTATGGCTACACCTTC. Translating it yields CASSASDRENYGYTF. The gene calls are TRBV12-3 or TRBV12-4 and TRBJ1-2, with 8 bases identical to TRBD1. V shed 5 bases, J shed 2 bases, and the junction held 7 bases outside the gene matches. The CDR3 has 15 amino acids.

The gene calls are TRBV10-2 and TRBJ2-3; D gene uncertain. Trimming removed 0 bases at V and 4 bases at J, with 11 bases between. The CDR3 runs to 15 residues. Germline V lookup: CDR1 WSHSY, CDR2 SAAADI. CDR3 region: CASSESTRVADTQYF. CDR3 DNA: TGCGCCAGCAGTGAGTCGACTCGGGTGGCAGATACGCAGTATTTT.

Remarks on this clonotype: Just one base apart from a much larger clone, this may be a read error. The chain uses TRBV27 and TRBJ2-7; 10 nucleotides agree with TRBD1. This CDR3 comprises 14 residues. With 0 bases clipped from V and 5 bases from J, the junction kept 1 base outside the gene matches. Germline V gene sequence: CDR1 MNHEY, CDR2 SMNVEV (reference sequence). CDR3 nucleotides: TGTGCCAGCAGTTTATCGGGACAGGGGAACGAGCAGTACTTC. Its translation is CASSLSGQGNEQYF.

V usage is TRBV10-3 and J usage is TRBJ1-4, with D maybe TRBD1 (5 bases). CDR3 size: 17 residues. CDR1 is ENHRY, CDR2 SYGVKD, per germline. V lost 4 bases to trimming and J lost 4 bases, with 19 bases between them. The CDR3 region is CAISVGPGSQINEKLFF. CDR3 DNA: TGTGCCATCAGTGTGGGGCCGGGGTCGCAGATTAATGAAAAACTGTTTTTT.

This clonotype was observed many times. The chain has TRBV2 and TRBJ2-5; a weak D match, TRBD1 (6 bases). V was clipped by 0 bases and J by 5 bases, with 13 bases between them. The germline V gene has CDR1 SNHLY and CDR2 FYNNEI. The CDR3 contains 15 residues. The CDR3, as DNA: TGTGCCAGCAGTGAAGCGCCAGGGGCAGGGGAGACCCAGTACTTC. Translated: CASSEAPGAGETQYF.